The 20 T cell receptor beta chains reported below all come from one sample, sequenced in a study of blood T cell repertoires in COVID-19. The method was immunoSEQ multiplex PCR; TCRdb's version includes in-frame clones alone and lacks a portion of them. The sample lists around 80,000 clones, under 85% occurring once. Material: peripheral blood. The source is a human donor in a cohort sampled during active COVID-19.

A few counts support this clone. The rearrangement joins TRBV6-5 to TRBJ2-2, with a possible D match to TRBD2 (5 bases). Trimming shortened V by 6 bases and J by 3 bases, and 5 bases separated the two germline ends. CDR3 length equals 12 residues. CDR1 is MNHEY, CDR2 SVGAGI, per germline. Here the CDR3 reads CASRRDTGELFF. In DNA, the CDR3 is TGTGCCAGCAGGAGGGACACCGGGGAGCTGTTTTTT.

The gene calls are TRBV10-3 and TRBJ2-3; 9 positions match TRBD2. With V trimmed by 6 bases and J by 6 bases, 4 bases remained unmatched. The CDR3 consists of 13 residues. The germline CDR1 and CDR2 sequences are ENHRY and SYGVKD. The CDR3 bases are TGTGCCATCAGGGCGGGGGGGGAGGATACGCAGTATTTT. Amino acid sequence: CAIRAGGEDTQYF.

V usage is TRBV5-1 and J usage is TRBJ2-1, with TRBD2 matching over 9 bases. CDR1 and CDR2 (germline): SGHRS, YFSETQ. The V segment lost 3 bases and the J segment 8 bases; nucleotides outside the gene matches: 9. This CDR3 has 15 amino acids. CDR3 sequence reads: CASSSYGGRADEQFF. CDR3 coding DNA: TGCGCCAGCAGCTCCTATGGCGGGAGGGCCGATGAGCAGTTCTTC.

In this sample, this clone turned up once. The rearrangement links TRBV28 to TRBJ1-2; 7 bases map to TRBD1. CDR1 is MDHEN, CDR2 SYDVKM, per germline. CDR3 length: 14 amino acids. The ends lost 5 bases at V and 3 bases at J; junction bases unmatched: 6. CDR3 amino acids: CASSPGGPYYGYTF. CDR3 DNA: TGTGCCAGCAGTCCAGGGGGTCCGTACTATGGCTACACCTTC.

In regard to this clone: At the DNA level, this CDR3 is encoded by other sequences in the same sample as well. This chain links TRBV5-4 with TRBJ1-1, with unresolved D. The ends were cut back, 5 bases at V and 3 bases at J, with 8 bases in the middle. Germline V gene sequence: CDR1 SGHNT, CDR2 YYREEE (reference sequence). The CDR3 runs 12 residues. The CDR3 loop is CASSPRDTEAFF. The CDR3, as DNA: TGTGCCAGCAGTCCGAGGGACACTGAAGCTTTCTTT.

The V call is TRBV7-9, the J call TRBJ1-2; maybe TRBD1 (6 bases). Trimming removed 6 bases at V and 5 bases at J, with 13 bases between. The germline V gene has CDR1 SEHNR and CDR2 FQNEAQ (reference sequence). The CDR3 consists of 13 residues. In nucleotides, the CDR3 is TGTGCCAGCAGGCGAGACAGGCTATATGGCTACACCTTC. Encoded protein: CASRRDRLYGYTF.

V is TRBV20-1 and J is TRBJ2-3; D gene ambiguous. The CDR3 is 11 amino acids. V was trimmed by 5 bases and J by 2 bases, leaving 5 bases between them. The germline gives CDR1 DFQATT, CDR2 SNEGSKA (reference sequence). CDR3 sequence reads: CSAGTTDTQYF. The CDR3 DNA follows: TGCAGTGCTGGCACCACAGATACGCAGTATTTT.

The J gene is TRBJ2-1, the V gene TRBV5-1; D is ambiguous. Germline-derived CDR1 and CDR2 are SGHRS and YFSETQ. The CDR3 spans 14 residues. The V and J ends lost 3 bases and 5 bases respectively, with 12 bases between them. As DNA, the CDR3 is TGCGCCAGCAGCTCGTCCACTCGAGACAATGAGCAGTTCTTC. Protein sequence: CASSSSTRDNEQFF. Supplemented by reference TRBV5-1 and TRBJ2-1, the full variable domain reads KAGVTQTPRYLIKTRGQQVTLSCSPISGHRSVSWYQQTPGQGLQFLFEYFSETQRNKGNFPGRFSGRQFSNSRSEMNVSTLELGDSALYLCASSSSTRDNEQFFGPGTRLTVL.

The rearrangement joins TRBV3-1 (or the pseudogene TRBV3-2) to TRBJ2-1; 10 bases align to TRBD2. CDR3 length equals 17 residues. Germline CDR1 LGHDT, CDR2 YNNKEL (reference sequence). With V trimmed by 0 bases and J by 6 bases, 8 bases remained unmatched. The CDR3 region has the DNA TGTGCCAGCAGCCAAGATGCGCTAGCGGGAGCCCGCAATGAGCAGTTCTTC. Encoded protein: CASSQDALAGARNEQFF.

V gene TRBV7-3 combines with J gene TRBJ2-5, with 11 bases fitting TRBD1. V shed 5 bases and J 5 bases; nucleotides not matched to a gene: 7. This CDR3 region has 15 residues. Germline V gene data show CDR1 as SGHTA and CDR2 as FQGTGA. The CDR3 DNA follows: TGTGCCAGCAGCGATGGACAGGGGGCTAAGGAGACCCAGTACTTC. Translating it yields CASSDGQGAKETQYF.

The chain uses TRBV5-1 and TRBJ2-7; TRBD1 is a possible D gene (5 bases). The CDR3 sequence is 16 residues long. CDR1 is SGHRS and CDR2 is YFSETQ in the germline V gene. V lost 0 bases and J 2 bases, leaving 15 bases between the germline ends. DNA of the CDR3: TGCGCCAGCAGCTTGGGACAGTCCAAAAAGGCCTACGAGCAGTACTTC. The encoded protein is CASSLGQSKKAYEQYF.

The rearrangement joins TRBV7-3 to TRBJ2-5; D remains ambiguous. V was cut by 4 bases and J by 1 base, with 19 bases left in between. The CDR3 totals 17 residues. Germline V gene data show CDR1 as SGHTA and CDR2 as FQGTGA. The CDR3: CASSYSWAPKVQETQYF. The CDR3 DNA is TGTGCCAGCAGCTACTCATGGGCTCCGAAGGTCCAAGAGACCCAGTACTTC.

This chain connects TRBV5-4 to TRBJ2-2; 7 nucleotides agree with TRBD2. There are 15 residues in the CDR3. Trimming at V came to 4 bases and at J to 0 bases, leaving 3 bases not matched to a gene. Germline V gives CDR1 SGHNT, CDR2 YYREEE (reference sequence). CDR3 protein: CASSLTSPNTGELFF. CDR3 in DNA: TGTGCCAGCAGCCTGACTAGCCCGAACACCGGGGAGCTGTTTTTT.

The chain joins TRBV5-1 to TRBJ2-6, with TRBD1 matching over 11 bases. Germline CDR1 SGHRS, CDR2 YFSETQ. With V trimmed by 4 bases and J by 0 bases, 3 bases remained unmatched. CDR3 length equals 17 residues. The CDR3 nucleotides read TGCGCCAGCAGCGGGACAGGGGGGCACTCTGGGGCCAACGTCCTGACTTTC. It encodes CASSGTGGHSGANVLTF.

The rearrangement uses TRBV2 and TRBJ2-2, with D uncertain. The germline CDR1 and CDR2 sequences are SNHLY and FYNNEI. The V end lost 8 bases, the J end lost 4 bases, and 17 bases lay between the germline ends. The CDR3 is 15 amino acids. The CDR3 sequence is CASVGEAYLTGELFF. The CDR3 DNA is TGTGCCAGCGTCGGTGAGGCGTACCTCACCGGGGAGCTGTTTTTT.

The sample holds one count of this clone. The chain has TRBV11-3 and TRBJ1-1; weak D call: TRBD1 (5 bases). Trimming took 3 bases from V and 1 from J, leaving 9 bases between them. The CDR3 runs 14 residues. The germline CDR1 and CDR2 sequences are SGHNT and YENEEA. CDR3 DNA sequence: TGTGCCAGCAGCTTTCTACAGGAGAACACTGAAGCTTTCTTT. Its translation: CASSFLQENTEAFF.

The chain couples TRBV5-1 to TRBJ2-4, with 7 bases identical to TRBD1. CDR3 length: 14 amino acids. J gave up 8 bases and V 0 bases, and 5 bases lay outside the gene matches. Germline V gene sequence: CDR1 SGHRS, CDR2 YFSETQ. The CDR3 nucleotides read TGCGCCAGCAGCTTGGAGGCAGGGGGAGACATTCAGTACTTC. Translation: CASSLEAGGDIQYF.

J is TRBJ1-1 and V is TRBV7-3; 12 bases match TRBD1. Germline CDR1 SGHTA, CDR2 FQGTGA. With 6 bases clipped from V and 7 bases from J, the junction kept 6 bases outside the gene matches. CDR3 size: 14 residues. This CDR3 is CASRPGQGAFEAFF. In DNA, the CDR3 is TGTGCCAGCAGACCGGGACAGGGGGCGTTTGAAGCTTTCTTT.

The chain joins TRBV4-2 to TRBJ1-4; D perhaps matches TRBD1 (6 bases). Trimming took off 1 base at V and 4 bases at J, with 10 bases between the two ends. CDR1 is LGHNA, CDR2 YNFKEQ, per germline. The CDR3 totals 15 residues. The CDR3 loop reads CASSQGGGVNEKLFF. The CDR3 nucleotides are TGTGCCAGCAGCCAAGGAGGGGGGGTTAATGAAAAACTGTTTTTT.

The chain recombines TRBV7-3 with TRBJ2-3, with a weak D call TRBD1 (5 bases). CDR3 length: 15 residues. The V end lost 5 bases, the J end lost 1 base, and 13 bases lay between the germline ends. Germline CDR1 reads SGHTA; CDR2 reads FQGTGA. For the CDR3, the DNA is TGTGCCAGCAGCCCAGGGAACTCTGGCACAGATACGCAGTATTTT. Its protein product is CASSPGNSGTDTQYF.